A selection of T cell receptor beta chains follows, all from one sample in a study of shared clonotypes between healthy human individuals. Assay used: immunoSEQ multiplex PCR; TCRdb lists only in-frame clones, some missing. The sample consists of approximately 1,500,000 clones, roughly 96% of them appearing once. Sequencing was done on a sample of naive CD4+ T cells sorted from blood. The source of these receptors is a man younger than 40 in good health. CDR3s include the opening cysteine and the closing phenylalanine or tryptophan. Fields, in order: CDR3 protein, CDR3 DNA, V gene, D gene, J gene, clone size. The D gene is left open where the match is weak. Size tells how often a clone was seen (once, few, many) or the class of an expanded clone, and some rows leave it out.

CASSEALPGLRGYTF | TGTGCCAGCAGTGAAGCGCTTCCGGGACTTCGGGGCTACACCTTC | TRBV6-1 | NA | TRBJ1-2 | NA
CASSEPGRGTDTQYF | TGCGCCAGCAGTGAGCCAGGCAGGGGTACAGATACGCAGTATTTT | TRBV10-1 | NA | TRBJ2-3 | once
CASRGLATEEQYF | TGTGCCAGTAGGGGACTAGCGACGGAGGAGCAGTACTTC | TRBV19 | TRBD2 | TRBJ2-7 | NA
CASRAGTRSDIQYF | TGTGCCAGCAGGGCCGGGACGCGCTCAGACATTCAGTACTTC | TRBV2 | NA | TRBJ2-4 | NA
CSVSERLAGFANTGELFF | TGCAGCGTCTCCGAGCGGCTAGCGGGGTTCGCGAACACCGGGGAGCTGTTTTTT | TRBV29-1 | TRBD2 | TRBJ2-2 | NA
CASSQTSGSEQYF | TGTGCCAGCTCACAAACTAGCGGGAGCGAGCAGTACTTC | TRBV18 | TRBD2 | TRBJ2-7 | NA
CASSTIYGYTF | TGTGCCAGCTCCACGATCTATGGCTACACCTTC | TRBV28 | NA | TRBJ1-2 | NA
CASSLAQGWVQETQYF | TGTGCCAGCAGCTTAGCCCAAGGGTGGGTCCAAGAGACCCAGTACTTC | TRBV11-2 | NA | TRBJ2-5 | NA
CASSEVPSTDTQYF | TGCGCCAGCAGTGAGGTGCCTAGCACAGATACGCAGTATTTT | TRBV10-1 | NA | TRBJ2-3 | NA
CASSPYAETQYF | TGTGCCAGCTCACCATACGCAGAGACCCAGTACTTC | TRBV18 | NA | TRBJ2-5 | once
CASSPGSSGRNYEQYF | TGCGCCAGCAGCCCCGGTTCTAGCGGGAGAAACTACGAGCAGTACTTC | TRBV5-1 | TRBD2 | TRBJ2-7 | NA
CASSPFGRGKNTEAFF | TGTGCCAGTAGTCCCTTCGGACGGGGAAAGAACACTGAAGCTTTCTTT | TRBV19 | NA | TRBJ1-1 | NA
CASSRWVDTGELFF | TGTGCCAGCAGCCGATGGGTAGACACCGGGGAGCTGTTTTTT | TRBV7-3 | NA | TRBJ2-2 | NA
CASSPSYLGLAGLGETQYF | TGCGCCAGCAGCCCTTCTTACCTGGGACTAGCGGGACTAGGAGAGACCCAGTACTTC | TRBV4-1 | TRBD2 | TRBJ2-5 | NA
CASSLITSSWSYNEQFF | TGTGCCAGCAGCTTAATCACTAGTTCGTGGTCCTACAATGAGCAGTTCTTC | TRBV11-2 | NA | TRBJ2-1 | NA
CASSVAAEGEQFF | TGTGCCAGCAGCGTAGCGGCCGAGGGTGAGCAGTTCTTC | TRBV9 | NA | TRBJ2-1 | NA
CASSKAGQEVNEQFF | TGTGCCAGCAGCAAAGCGGGACAGGAGGTGAATGAGCAGTTCTTC | TRBV21-1 | NA | TRBJ2-1 | NA
CASSLGAGSMNTEAFF | TGTGCCAGCAGCTTAGGGGCAGGGAGCATGAACACTGAAGCTTTCTTT | TRBV7-9 | NA | TRBJ1-1 | NA
CASHHSLGGGYEQYF | TGTGCCAGCCACCACTCCCTAGGAGGGGGTTACGAGCAGTACTTC | TRBV28 | NA | TRBJ2-7 | once
CASSLGRRQETQYF | TGTGCCAGCAGCCTGGGACGTCGACAAGAGACCCAGTACTTC | TRBV7-8 | NA | TRBJ2-5 | NA
CASSLGPDNEQFF | TGCGCCAGCAGCTTGGGACCAGACAATGAGCAGTTCTTC | TRBV5-1 | NA | TRBJ2-1 | once
CASSRGQGADEQYF | TGTGCCAGCAGCCGGGGACAGGGGGCAGATGAGCAGTACTTC | TRBV11-3 | TRBD1 | TRBJ2-7 | NA
CASSLARTLRDGGEQYF | TGTGCCAGCAGCTTAGCCCGGACGTTGAGGGATGGGGGCGAGCAGTACTTC | TRBV7-6 | NA | TRBJ2-7 | NA
CASSWGTGAYSNQPQHF | TGTGCCAGCAGCTGGGGTACGGGGGCGTATAGCAATCAGCCCCAGCATTTT | TRBV28 | NA | TRBJ1-5 | NA
CASSLLHEQYF | TGTGCCAGCAGCCTCCTTCACGAGCAGTACTTC | TRBV25-1 | NA | TRBJ2-7 | NA
CASSETDLTKQYF | TGTGCCAGCAGTGAGACAGACCTTACGAAGCAGTACTTC | TRBV6-1 | NA | TRBJ2-7 | NA